Listed here are 12 T cell receptor beta chains from one sample, sequenced in a study of OX40 agonist ivuxolimab in advanced cancers. Clones were read by immunoSEQ multiplex PCR, and TCRdb kept only the in-frame ones, dropping some. This sample has tens of thousands of clones, with 75% to 90% found just once. The sequenced sample was CD4+ or CD8+ T cells sorted from blood, obtained in a trial of the OX40 agonist ivuxolimab. These receptors were taken from an adult with an advanced solid tumor such as melanoma, head and neck, liver or kidney cancer.

The chain carries TRBV6-5 and TRBJ2-1, with 10 bases identical to TRBD2. CDR1 is MNHEY and CDR2 is SVGAGI in the germline V gene. With 4 bases clipped from V and 6 bases from J, the junction kept 6 bases outside the gene matches. The CDR3 contains 15 residues. CDR3 DNA: TGTGCCAGCAGTTTCCTAGCGGGAGCGGGCAATGAGCAGTTCTTC. Amino acids: CASSFLAGAGNEQFF.

The V call is TRBV5-8, the J call TRBJ1-2, with a weak D call TRBD1 (6 bases). The CDR3 extends over 15 amino acids. Between the trimmed V and J ends, which lost 4 bases and 3 bases, there was a span of 16 bases. Germline CDR1 SGHTS, CDR2 YDEGEE. The CDR3 here is CASSASGGRDYGYTF. CDR3 nucleotide sequence: TGTGCCAGCAGCGCTTCTGGGGGGCGCGACTATGGCTACACCTTC.

This sequence joins TRBV2 and TRBJ1-1, with a tentative D call TRBD1 (5 bases). Germline-derived CDR1 and CDR2 are SNHLY and FYNNEI. V was clipped by 2 bases and J by 5 bases, with 18 bases between them. The CDR3 covers 16 residues. CDR3 sequence reads: CASSERAAGRGTEAFF. In nucleotides, the CDR3 is TGTGCCAGCAGTGAAAGAGCGGCAGGGCGGGGGACTGAAGCTTTCTTT.

The chain links TRBV15 to TRBJ2-3; D remains unclear. Trimming stripped 1 base from V and 0 bases from J, with 5 bases between. This CDR3 has 14 residues. CDR1 is LNHNV and CDR2 is YYDKDF in the germline V gene (reference sequence). The CDR3 sequence is CATSRVTSTDTQYF. CDR3 coding DNA: TGTGCCACCAGCAGAGTCACTAGCACAGATACGCAGTATTTT.

V gene TRBV15 combines with J gene TRBJ1-2, with D uncertain. Trimming removed 1 base from V and 3 bases from J, with 12 bases in between. The length of the CDR3 is 15 residues. Germline lookup yields CDR1 LNHNV and CDR2 YYDKDF (reference sequence). The CDR3 loop reads CATSRVARADYGYTF. The DNA of the CDR3 is TGTGCCACCAGCAGAGTAGCAAGAGCGGACTATGGCTACACCTTC.

The gene calls are TRBV6-4 and TRBJ2-5; D perhaps matches TRBD2 (6 bases). Germline V gives CDR1 MRHNA, CDR2 SNTAGT. CDR3 length: 16 residues. V lost 2 bases to trimming and J lost 1 base, with 14 bases between them. CDR3: CASSDRERFPQETQYF. CDR3 bases: TGTGCCAGCAGTGACCGGGAGAGATTCCCCCAAGAGACCCAGTACTTC.

V is TRBV7-8 and J is TRBJ2-7; a possible D gene is TRBD2 (7 bases). V lost 5 bases to trimming and J lost 4 bases, with 18 bases between them. CDR3 size: 15 residues. The germline V gene has CDR1 SGHVS and CDR2 FQNEAQ. This chain's CDR3 is CASSPQGGVLYEQYV. The CDR3 bases are TGTGCCAGCAGCCCCCAAGGGGGGGTCCTATACGAGCAGTACGTC.

The CDR3 DNA reads TGCGCCAGCAAGGGACTAGCGGGCTACCCTTTCACAGATACGCAGTATTTT. It codes for CASKGLAGYPFTDTQYF. This chain uses TRBV10-2 with TRBJ2-3; 12 nucleotides agree with TRBD2. The CDR3 has 17 residues. Looked up from germline, CDR1 is WSHSY and CDR2 is SAAADI. The V and J ends lost 7 bases and 2 bases, in that order; junction bases with no gene match: 10.

The chain links TRBV18 to TRBJ1-2, with TRBD1 matching 7 bases. Germline assignment: CDR1 KGHSH and CDR2 LQKENI. CDR3 length: 14 amino acids. Losses at the gene ends were 2 bases for V and 3 bases for J; bases not matched to a gene: 3. This CDR3 reads CASSPGRGHYGYTF. The CDR3 region has the DNA TGTGCCAGCTCACCAGGGAGGGGGCACTATGGCTACACCTTC.

J is TRBJ2-1 and V is TRBV7-8; no clear D. Germline values: CDR1 SGHVS, CDR2 FQNEAQ. The germline V and J ends were trimmed by 5 bases and 7 bases, with 15 bases remaining between them. The CDR3 contains 14 residues. CDR3 in DNA: TGTGCCAGCAGCCTCCCCGGCCACTGGAATGAGCAGTTCTTC. Protein sequence: CASSLPGHWNEQFF.

The chain couples TRBV27 to TRBJ2-3; D tentatively reads TRBD1 or TRBD2 (5 bases each). CDR1 is MNHEY and CDR2 is SMNVEV in the germline V gene (reference sequence). V was shortened by 4 bases and J by 7 bases, with 12 bases between the two germline ends. The CDR3 is made up of 13 amino acids. Here the CDR3 reads CASSSTGTNTQYF. The CDR3, as DNA: TGTGCCAGCAGTTCTACCGGGACGAATACGCAGTATTTT.

The chain is built from TRBV5-1 and TRBJ2-6; no firm D call. Germline assignment: CDR1 SGHRS and CDR2 YFSETQ. This CDR3 spans 17 amino acids. The germline V and J ends were trimmed by 4 bases and 0 bases, with 14 bases remaining between them. CDR3 sequence: CASSPFGQVSGANVLTF. The CDR3 DNA reads as TGCGCCAGCAGCCCGTTCGGTCAGGTCTCTGGGGCCAACGTCCTGACTTTC.